This T cell receptor beta chain is drawn from a study of a mutant IDH1 vaccine in newly diagnosed glioma. General study points: Apparently, pseudoprogression bore no relation to changes among the top peripheral T cell clonotypes.

Time point here: week 23, last vaccination. Each vaccine dose was 300 ug of mutant IDH1 20-mer peptide, with topical imiquimod. Details on this clone: Its antigen is still unknown.

The assay was immunoSEQ multiplex PCR, and TCRdb's table has in-frame clones only and misses some. The repertoire holds 26,000 or so clones, with 80% to 85% as singletons. V lost 7 bases, J lost 4 bases, and 10 bases stayed unmatched. This CDR3 contains 15 residues. Per germline, CDR1 MNHNS and CDR2 SASEGT. The rearrangement links TRBV6-1 to TRBJ2-5, with 9 bases that match TRBD1. The sequence was obtained from a woman aged 30 to 39 with glioma. Source: PBMCs, taken from a glioma patient whose treatment included an IDH1 peptide vaccine. CDR3 amino acids: CASTPWTGVRETQYF. CDR3 DNA sequence: TGTGCCAGCACCCCCTGGACAGGGGTGAGAGAGACCCAGTACTTC.